This record concerns one TCR beta chain sequence. This specimen belongs to a study of blood T cell repertoires in COVID-19. CDR3 length equals 17 residues. Germline values: CDR1 LNHDA, CDR2 SQIVND (reference sequence). V lost 3 bases and J lost 4; bases outside the gene matches: 10. Libraries were prepared by immunoSEQ multiplex PCR; TCRdb keeps only in-frame clonotypes and omits some of them. This table holds about 150,000 clones, roughly 82% found once. V is TRBV19 and J is TRBJ2-1, with 9 nucleotides matching TRBD2. The sequence derives from a woman aged 45-65 years with acute or convalescent COVID-19. Sequenced input: peripheral blood. The CDR3 loop is CASSILSSSGKYNEQFF. In DNA, the CDR3 is TGTGCCAGTAGTATCCTCTCTTCTAGCGGGAAATACAATGAGCAGTTCTTC.